This T cell receptor beta chain was sequenced during a study of early T cells in non-severe SARS-CoV-2 infection (dated by TCRdb to the early 2020s). Broadly, across the study: Bulk RNA from unsorted whole blood was used for TCR sequencing, so alpha and beta chains could not be paired.

Trimming removed 0 bases from V and 6 bases from J; the gene matches leave 6 bases unexplained. CDR1 SGHRS and CDR2 YFSETQ were looked up in the germline V gene. There are 15 amino acids in the CDR3, from cysteine to phenylalanine inclusive. Only the CDR3 DNA stays, 45 bases, in frame from base 1. Library creation used 5' RACE. Instrument used: NextSeq 500. The TCR library protocol attached unique molecular identifiers to individual cDNA molecules to correct for sequencing error and PCR bias. TCR alpha and beta chains were both sequenced, and the abundances of alpha and beta sequences in each sample were closely correlated with each other. Regarding the original processing steps: V gene, J gene and CDR3 annotation of TCR sequences was performed with Decombinator V4. Expanded TCRs were defined as changing significantly between any two time points under a Poisson model with p below 0.0001. TCR abundances were normalised to the total number of TCRs sequenced in each sample and reported as counts per million. TRAV1-2 paired with TRAJ12, TRAJ20 or TRAJ33 defined MAIT TCRs, while TRAV10 paired with TRAJ18 defined iNKT TCRs. A search of VDJdb, accessed on 1 November 2021, was run for TCRs annotated to CMV, EBV and SARS-CoV-2, with TCRs annotated for multiple antigens excluded. In-frame beta chains were kept once TCRdb had trimmed the public reads at Q25 with fastp and called clones with MiXCR. Entries are consolidated by CDR3 protein sequence, retaining the most common genes and DNA. TCRdb's processing, not the study's, gives the V and J calls here. The sample table shows around 35,000 distinct CDR3 sequences, and approximately 6% are seen once. The ten top clones hold approximately 4.6% of the sample.

Ten or more counts support this clonotype. Its binding antigen is unknown. Base quality data are lacking; no much larger clone is found one base away. The study was a case-control design nested within a healthcare worker cohort in London, UK, with weekly nasopharyngeal swab PCR tests and blood sampling. Between 23 and 31 March 2020, the week of the UK lockdown, healthcare workers were enrolled and then followed up weekly for as long as 16 weeks. Summary of the overall study and its limitations: VDJdb matching was skewed toward anti-spike CD8 responses and likely underestimated virus-specific expansions by missing private and CD4 specificities.

The receptor's source is an adult who was a healthcare worker with PCR-confirmed SARS-CoV-2 infection or an uninfected control (not recorded which). The sequenced sample was whole blood. The rearrangement joined TRBV5-1 to TRBJ2-7; 10 middle bases align to TRBD2. The bases read TGCGCCAGCAGCTTGGATCCTAGCGGGAGTGGCGAGCAGTACTTC. This sequence encodes CASSLDPSGSGEQYF.